This T cell receptor beta chain was retrieved from a study of CD8+CD57+ T cells in acquired aplastic anemia. Study-wide context: Average DNA yield from sorted CD4+ and CD8+ cells was around 3 ug. General study results and limits: Patients did not significantly differ from controls in CD8+ Simpson's diversity.

For this clonotype: Its antigen remains unknown.

CD8+CD57+ cell expansion, shown by flow cytometry, had occurred in the patients selected for sequencing. All participating patients were living with severe acquired aplastic anemia. J was trimmed by 5 bases and V by 5 bases; bases with no gene match: 12. The germline CDR1 and CDR2 sequences are LNHDA and SQIVND (reference sequence). The length of the CDR3 is 16 residues. Genomic DNA served as template for TCR beta VDJ and CDR3 profiling. TCRdb redid the calling of the reads with MiXCR, one entry per CDR3 protein. The table shows over 150,000 distinct CDR3 sequences, with under 55% occurring only once.

The sample comprised sorted CD4+, CD8+, or CD8+CD57+ T cells (not recorded which) from PBMCs. This clonotype originated in a human donor with aplastic anemia. The chain has TRBV19 and TRBJ1-1, with 9 nucleotides matching TRBD1. The CDR3 here is CASSSPGTGPGTEAFF. CDR3 nucleotides: TGTGCCAGTAGTTCCCCGGGGACAGGGCCAGGTACTGAAGCTTTCTTT.